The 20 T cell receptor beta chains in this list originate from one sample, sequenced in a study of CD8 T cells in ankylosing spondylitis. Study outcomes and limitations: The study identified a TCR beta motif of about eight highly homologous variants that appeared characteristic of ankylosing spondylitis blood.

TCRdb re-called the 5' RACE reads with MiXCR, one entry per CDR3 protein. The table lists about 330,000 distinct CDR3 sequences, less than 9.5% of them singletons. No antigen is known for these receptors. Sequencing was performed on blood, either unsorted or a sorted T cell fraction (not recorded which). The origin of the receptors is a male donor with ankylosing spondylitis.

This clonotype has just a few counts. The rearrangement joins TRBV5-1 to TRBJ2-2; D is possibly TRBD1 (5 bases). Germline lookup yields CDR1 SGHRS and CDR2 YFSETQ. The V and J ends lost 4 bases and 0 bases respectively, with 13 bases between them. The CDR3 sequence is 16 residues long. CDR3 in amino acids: CASSPWIGANTGELFF. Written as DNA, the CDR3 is TGCGCCAGCAGCCCGTGGATAGGGGCGAACACCGGGGAGCTGTTTTTT.

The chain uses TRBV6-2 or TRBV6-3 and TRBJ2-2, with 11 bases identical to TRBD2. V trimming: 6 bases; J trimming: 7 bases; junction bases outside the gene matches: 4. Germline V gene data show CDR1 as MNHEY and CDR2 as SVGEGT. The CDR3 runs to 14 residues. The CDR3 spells CASSRLAGHGELFF. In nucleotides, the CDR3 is TGTGCCAGCAGCAGACTAGCGGGACACGGGGAGCTGTTTTTT.

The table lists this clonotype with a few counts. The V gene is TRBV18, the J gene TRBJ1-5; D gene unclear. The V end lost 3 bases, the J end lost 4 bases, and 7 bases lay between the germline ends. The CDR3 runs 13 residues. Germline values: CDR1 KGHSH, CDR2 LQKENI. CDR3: CASSPSENQPQHF. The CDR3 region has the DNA TGTGCCAGCTCACCGTCAGAAAATCAGCCCCAGCATTTT.

The CDR3 DNA is TGTGCCAGCAGTTCAAGGTTCGGTGAAGCTTTCTTT. Protein sequence: CASSSRFGEAFF. The V call is TRBV7-9, the J call TRBJ1-1; D is ambiguous. This CDR3 comprises 12 residues. V was cut by 6 bases and J by 7 bases, with 12 bases left in between. Per the germline V gene, CDR1 is SEHNR and CDR2 is FQNEAQ (reference sequence).

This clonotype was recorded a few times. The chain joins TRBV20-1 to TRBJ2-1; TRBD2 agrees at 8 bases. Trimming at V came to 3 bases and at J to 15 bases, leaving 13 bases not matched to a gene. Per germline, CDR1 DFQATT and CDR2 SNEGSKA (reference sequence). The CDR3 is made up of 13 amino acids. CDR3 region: CSASSTGTSDRFF. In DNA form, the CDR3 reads TGCAGTGCTAGCTCGACCGGGACTAGTGATCGGTTCTTC.

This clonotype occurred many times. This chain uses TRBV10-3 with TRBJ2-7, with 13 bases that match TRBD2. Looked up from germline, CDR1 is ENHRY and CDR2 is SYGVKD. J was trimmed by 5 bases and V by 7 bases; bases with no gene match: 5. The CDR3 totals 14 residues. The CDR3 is CAITAGLAGDEQYF. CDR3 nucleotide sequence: TGTGCCATCACAGCCGGACTAGCGGGAGACGAGCAGTACTTC.

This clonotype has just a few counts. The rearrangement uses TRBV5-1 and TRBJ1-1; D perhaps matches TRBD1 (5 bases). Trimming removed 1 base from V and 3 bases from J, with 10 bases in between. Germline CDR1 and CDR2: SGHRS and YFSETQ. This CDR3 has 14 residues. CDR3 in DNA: TGCGCCAGCAGCTTGTTGCAGGGTGACACTGAAGCTTTCTTT. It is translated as CASSLLQGDTEAFF.

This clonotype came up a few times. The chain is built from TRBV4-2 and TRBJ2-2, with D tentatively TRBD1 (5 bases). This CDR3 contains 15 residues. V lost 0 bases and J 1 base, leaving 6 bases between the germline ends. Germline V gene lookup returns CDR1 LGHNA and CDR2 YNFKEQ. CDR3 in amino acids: CASSQDQGNTGELFF. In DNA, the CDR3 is TGTGCCAGCAGCCAAGATCAGGGGAACACCGGGGAGCTGTTTTTT.

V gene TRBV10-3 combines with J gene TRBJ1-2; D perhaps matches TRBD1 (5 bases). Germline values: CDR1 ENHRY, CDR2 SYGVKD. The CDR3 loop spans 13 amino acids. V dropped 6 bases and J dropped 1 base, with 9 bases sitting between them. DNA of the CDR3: TGTGCCATCAGCCCAGGGAATAACTATGGCTACACCTTC. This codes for CAISPGNNYGYTF.

As DNA, the CDR3 is TGTGCCAGCAGTACACTAGCGGGAAGTTCCTACGAGCAGTACTTC. Its protein is CASSTLAGSSYEQYF. V is TRBV28 and J is TRBJ2-7; 10 nucleotides match TRBD2. The CDR3 sequence is 15 residues long. The V gene end was trimmed by 5 bases and the J gene end by 1 base; junction bases not matched to a gene: 5. Germline V gene sequence: CDR1 MDHEN, CDR2 SYDVKM.

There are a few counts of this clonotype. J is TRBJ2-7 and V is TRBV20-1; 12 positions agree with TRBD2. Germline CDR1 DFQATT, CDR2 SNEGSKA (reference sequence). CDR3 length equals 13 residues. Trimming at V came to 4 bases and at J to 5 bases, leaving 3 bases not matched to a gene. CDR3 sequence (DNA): TGCAGTGCTATCCGACTAGCGGGAGACGAGCAGTACTTC. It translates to CSAIRLAGDEQYF.

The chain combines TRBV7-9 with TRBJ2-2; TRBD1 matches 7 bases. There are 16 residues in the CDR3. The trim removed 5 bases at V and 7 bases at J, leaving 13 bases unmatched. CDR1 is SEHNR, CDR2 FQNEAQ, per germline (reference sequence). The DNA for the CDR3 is TGTGCCAGCAGCCCGGGACAGAGAGAGGAAGGCGGGGAGCTGTTTTTT. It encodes CASSPGQREEGGELFF.

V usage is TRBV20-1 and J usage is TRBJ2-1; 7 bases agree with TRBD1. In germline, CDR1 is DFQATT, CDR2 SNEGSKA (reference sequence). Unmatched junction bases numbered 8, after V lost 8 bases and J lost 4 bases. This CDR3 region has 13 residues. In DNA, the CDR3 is TGCAGTTTGGGGACAGACTTTTACAATGAGCAGTTCTTC. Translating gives CSLGTDFYNEQFF.

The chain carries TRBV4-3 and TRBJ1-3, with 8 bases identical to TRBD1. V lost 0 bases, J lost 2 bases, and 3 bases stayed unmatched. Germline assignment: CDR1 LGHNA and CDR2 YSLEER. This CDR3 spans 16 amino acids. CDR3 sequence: CASSQDQGATGNTIYF. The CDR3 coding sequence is TGCGCCAGCAGCCAAGATCAGGGGGCTACTGGAAACACCATATATTTT.

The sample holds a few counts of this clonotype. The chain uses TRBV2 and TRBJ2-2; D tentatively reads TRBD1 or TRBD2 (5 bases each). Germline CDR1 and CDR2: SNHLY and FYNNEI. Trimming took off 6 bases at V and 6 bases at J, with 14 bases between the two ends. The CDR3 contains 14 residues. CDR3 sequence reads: CASSRDRESGELFF. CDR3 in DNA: TGTGCCAGCAGCCGGGACCGGGAATCCGGGGAGCTGTTTTTT.

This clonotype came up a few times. The CDR3 DNA reads TGTGCCAGCAGCCAAGATCTCCTCGCCAGCTTTAACACTGAAGCTTTCTTT. Amino acids: CASSQDLLASFNTEAFF. The rearrangement links TRBV3-1 to TRBJ1-1, with D hard to call. There are 17 residues in the CDR3. Germline assignment: CDR1 LGHDT and CDR2 YNNKEL (reference sequence). Trimming shortened V by 0 bases and J by 2 bases, and 16 bases separated the two germline ends.

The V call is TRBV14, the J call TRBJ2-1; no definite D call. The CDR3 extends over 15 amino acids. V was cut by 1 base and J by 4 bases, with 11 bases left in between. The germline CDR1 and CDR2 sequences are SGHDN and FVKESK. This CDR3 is CASSQGTGWYNEQFF. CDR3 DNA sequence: TGTGCCAGCAGCCAAGGCACGGGTTGGTACAATGAGCAGTTCTTC.

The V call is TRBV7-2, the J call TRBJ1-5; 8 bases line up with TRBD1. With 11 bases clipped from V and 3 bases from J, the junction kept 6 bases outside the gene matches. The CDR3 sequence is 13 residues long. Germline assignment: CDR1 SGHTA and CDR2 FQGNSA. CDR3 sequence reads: CASQGEPNQPQHF. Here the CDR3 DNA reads TGTGCCTCACAGGGGGAGCCCAATCAGCCCCAGCATTTT.

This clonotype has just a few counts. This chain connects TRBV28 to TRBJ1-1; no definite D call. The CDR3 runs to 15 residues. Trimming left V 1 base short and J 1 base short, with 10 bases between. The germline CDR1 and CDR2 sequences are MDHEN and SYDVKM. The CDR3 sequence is CASSLFSDTNTEAFF. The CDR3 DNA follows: TGTGCCAGCAGTTTATTTTCCGATACGAACACTGAAGCTTTCTTT. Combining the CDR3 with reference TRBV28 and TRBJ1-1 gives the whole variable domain DVKVTQSSRYLVKRTGEKVFLECVQDMDHENMFWYRQDPGLGLRLIYFSYDVKMKEKGDIPEGYSVSREKKERFSLILESASTNQTSMYLCASSLFSDTNTEAFFGQGTRLTVV.

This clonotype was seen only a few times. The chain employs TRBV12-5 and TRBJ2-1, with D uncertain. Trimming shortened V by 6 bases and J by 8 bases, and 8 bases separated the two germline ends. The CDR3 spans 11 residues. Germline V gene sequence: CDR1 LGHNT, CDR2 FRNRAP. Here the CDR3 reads CASGSYHEQFF. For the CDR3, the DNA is TGTGCTAGTGGGTCGTATCATGAGCAGTTCTTC.